Here is one T cell receptor (beta chain) with its context. The CDR3 spans 14 residues. The V gene's germline CDR1 is SNHLY and CDR2 FYNNEI. V shed 8 bases and J shed 4 bases, with 18 bases lying between them. Profiled with immunoSEQ multiplex PCR; TCRdb holds only in-frame clones, not every one. The table lists approximately 87,000 clones, approximately 95% of them singletons. This sample was taken from a study of technical replicates of blood from several donors. The chain carries TRBV2 and TRBJ2-7; D gene unclear. The TCR sequence derives from a human donor in good health. Sequenced material: T cells isolated from PBMCs. The CDR3 coding sequence is TGTGCCAGCTATGGTTCAGATGGAGCTTACGAGCAGTACTTC. It is translated as CASYGSDGAYEQYF.